These T cell receptor beta chains were read from a single sample in a study of control samples from healthy donors and cancer patients. The data were produced by immunoSEQ multiplex PCR, yet TCRdb's version contains in-frame clones alone and is incomplete. The sample records 65,000 to 100,000 clones, about 90% being singletons. Sequenced material: blood. These receptors were obtained from a man aged 50 to 60 in good health. Each CDR3 is given with its conserved first and last residue. D genes are given only for firm matches. Clone size appears in some rows only: once, few, many, or a class for an expanded clone.

CDR3: CASSFGQVFYGYTF
DNA: TGTGCCAGCAGCTTCGGACAGGTATTCTATGGCTACACCTTC
size: NA
D: TRBD1
V: TRBV13
J: TRBJ1-2

CDR3: CASGAGNTGELFF
DNA: TGTGCCAGCGGGGCAGGGAACACCGGGGAGCTGTTTTTT
size: NA
D: NA
V: TRBV5-5
J: TRBJ2-2

CDR3: CASSLDREGVTQETQYF
DNA: TGTGCCAGCAGTCTCGATCGGGAGGGGGTGACCCAAGAGACCCAGTACTTC
size: NA
D: TRBD2
V: TRBV2
J: TRBJ2-5

CDR3: CASSLQGNTEAFF
DNA: TGCGCCAGCAGCTTACAGGGGAACACTGAAGCTTTCTTT
size: NA
D: NA
V: TRBV5-1
J: TRBJ1-1

CDR3: CAISSDRGGNQPQHF
DNA: TGTGCCATCAGTTCGGACAGGGGGGGCAATCAGCCCCAGCATTTT
size: NA
D: TRBD1
V: TRBV10-3
J: TRBJ1-5

CDR3: CASRGPNSPPLHF
DNA: TGTGCCAGCAGGGGGCCCAACAGCCCACCCCTCCACTTT
size: few
D: NA
V: TRBV2
J: TRBJ1-6

CDR3: CAWSPHEF
DNA: TGTGCCTGGAGTCCCCATGAATTC
size: NA
D: NA
V: TRBV30
J: TRBJ1-2

CDR3: CASSGTLSRDTQYF
DNA: TGTGCCAGCAGCGGGACTCTTTCCAGGGATACGCAGTATTTT
size: NA
D: NA
V: TRBV7-9
J: TRBJ2-3

CDR3: CASSRDTNGVQYGYTF
DNA: TGCGCCAGCAGCCGAGATACGAATGGGGTCCAATATGGCTACACCTTC
size: few
D: NA
V: TRBV4-3
J: TRBJ1-2

CDR3: CASSQDWETSYNEQFF
DNA: TGCGCCAGCAGCCAAGATTGGGAGACTTCCTACAATGAGCAGTTCTTC
size: NA
D: NA
V: TRBV4-1
J: TRBJ2-1

CDR3: CASSLDSRNEKLFF
DNA: TGCGCCAGCAGCTTAGACAGTCGGAATGAAAAACTGTTTTTT
size: NA
D: NA
V: TRBV5-1
J: TRBJ1-4

CDR3: CASSELKGNTIYF
DNA: TGTGCCAGCAGTGAGCTGAAGGGAAACACCATATATTTT
size: many
D: NA
V: TRBV2
J: TRBJ1-3

CDR3: CASNRDKNTEAFF
DNA: TGTGCCAGCAACCGGGACAAGAACACTGAAGCTTTCTTT
size: NA
D: NA
V: TRBV6-5
J: TRBJ1-1

CDR3: CASSLPGGSPIYEQYF
DNA: TGTGCCAGCAGCTTGCCTGGCGGGTCCCCTATCTACGAGCAGTACTTC
size: NA
D: NA
V: TRBV3-1/TRBV3-2
J: TRBJ2-7

CDR3: CASSQEGGLATTGELFF
DNA: TGTGCCAGCAGCCAAGAGGGTGGGCTAGCGACCACCGGGGAGCTGTTTTTT
size: NA
D: NA
V: TRBV4-2
J: TRBJ2-2

CDR3: CASSLNYLALGNTIYF
DNA: TGTGCCAGCAGCTTGAATTACCTAGCTTTGGGAAACACCATATATTTT
size: NA
D: NA
V: TRBV7-2
J: TRBJ1-3

CDR3: CASSTPQGGLAEAFF
DNA: TGTGCCAGCAGTACTCCACAGGGGGGATTGGCTGAAGCTTTCTTT
size: once
D: TRBD1
V: TRBV28
J: TRBJ1-1

CDR3: CASSPSSSDRGGYTF
DNA: TGTGCCAGCAGCCCCTCATCGTCGGACAGGGGGGGCTACACCTTC
size: NA
D: TRBD1
V: TRBV11-1
J: TRBJ1-2

CDR3: CASSRGLIGETQYF
DNA: TGTGCCAGCAGTAGGGGTCTCATTGGGGAGACCCAGTACTTC
size: NA
D: NA
V: TRBV6-2/TRBV6-3
J: TRBJ2-5

CDR3: CASSDGRQPQHF
DNA: TGTGCCAGCAGTGACGGACGACAGCCCCAGCATTTT
size: few
D: NA
V: TRBV5-6
J: TRBJ1-5

CDR3: CASTQGDFQPQHF
DNA: TGTGCCAGCACCCAAGGGGATTTTCAGCCCCAGCATTTT
size: NA
D: NA
V: TRBV2
J: TRBJ1-5

CDR3: CASSRVVSANYGYTF
DNA: TGTGCCAGCAGCAGGGTCGTATCGGCTAACTATGGCTACACCTTC
size: NA
D: NA
V: TRBV5-5
J: TRBJ1-2

CDR3: CASSQATAYTDTQYF
DNA: TGCGCCAGCAGCCAAGCAACAGCTTACACAGATACGCAGTATTTT
size: NA
D: NA
V: TRBV4-3
J: TRBJ2-3

CDR3: CASSPSGGQNSPLHF
DNA: TGTGCCAGCTCGCCCAGTGGGGGACAGAATTCACCCCTCCACTTT
size: few
D: TRBD1
V: TRBV18
J: TRBJ1-6

CDR3: CATSDYSLTSNQPQHF
DNA: TGTGCCACCAGTGATTACAGTCTTACGAGCAATCAGCCCCAGCATTTT
size: NA
D: NA
V: TRBV24-1
J: TRBJ1-5

CDR3: CSVEGLAGNEQFF
DNA: TGCAGCGTTGAGGGTCTAGCTGGGAATGAGCAGTTCTTC
size: once
D: NA
V: TRBV29-1
J: TRBJ2-1

CDR3: CASSYSRPGETEAFF
DNA: TGTGCCAGCAGTTACTCGAGGCCAGGAGAAACTGAAGCTTTCTTT
size: NA
D: NA
V: TRBV6-5
J: TRBJ1-1

CDR3: CASSHLFANTGELFF
DNA: TGTGCCAGCAGTCATCTTTTCGCGAACACCGGGGAGCTGTTTTTT
size: NA
D: NA
V: TRBV27
J: TRBJ2-2

CDR3: CSASGASGSYNEQFF
DNA: TGCAGTGCGAGTGGGGCTAGCGGGAGTTACAATGAGCAGTTCTTC
size: NA
D: TRBD2
V: TRBV20-1
J: TRBJ2-1

CDR3: CASSLGENNEQFF
DNA: TGTGCCAGCAGCTTAGGTGAGAACAATGAGCAGTTCTTC
size: NA
D: NA
V: TRBV11-2
J: TRBJ2-1

CDR3: CASSESLLEGVYTEAFF
DNA: TGCGCCAGCAGTGAGTCTCTCCTGGAGGGGGTATACACTGAAGCTTTCTTT
size: NA
D: NA
V: TRBV10-1
J: TRBJ1-1

CDR3: CASSYGRPDTDTQYF
DNA: TGTGCCAGCAGTTACGGTCGGCCTGACACAGATACGCAGTATTTT
size: NA
D: NA
V: TRBV6-2/TRBV6-3
J: TRBJ2-3

CDR3: CASSLGLAVSSYEQYF
DNA: TGTGCCAGCAGCTTAGGACTAGCGGTGAGCTCCTACGAGCAGTACTTC
size: NA
D: TRBD2
V: TRBV5-4
J: TRBJ2-7

CDR3: CASSVGGNSYNEQFF
DNA: TGTGCCAGCAGCGTAGGTGGGAACTCCTACAATGAGCAGTTCTTC
size: NA
D: NA
V: TRBV9
J: TRBJ2-1

CDR3: CASSRFGQGPNNSPLHF
DNA: TGCGCCAGCAGCCGCTTCGGACAGGGACCCAATAATTCACCCCTCCACTTT
size: many
D: TRBD1
V: TRBV4-3
J: TRBJ1-6

CDR3: CASTRGGAESDTQYF
DNA: TGTGCCAGCACCCGGGGAGGTGCGGAATCCGATACGCAGTATTTT
size: once
D: NA
V: TRBV5-4
J: TRBJ2-3

CDR3: CASSQGGVTEETQYF
DNA: TGTGCCAGCAGCCAAGGAGGTGTCACGGAAGAGACCCAGTACTTC
size: NA
D: NA
V: TRBV3-1/TRBV3-2
J: TRBJ2-5

CDR3: CASSKTGNSNQPQHF
DNA: TGTGCCAGCAGTAAGACCGGGAATAGCAATCAGCCCCAGCATTTT
size: once
D: NA
V: TRBV9
J: TRBJ1-5

CDR3: CASSLNREKLFF
DNA: TGTGCCAGCAGCCTAAATCGGGAAAAACTGTTTTTT
size: NA
D: NA
V: TRBV7-2
J: TRBJ1-4

CDR3: CASTPAGSNQPQHF
DNA: TGTGCCAGCACTCCGGCTGGGAGCAATCAGCCCCAGCATTTT
size: NA
D: NA
V: TRBV6-5
J: TRBJ1-5

CDR3: CASSLSPRAEAFF
DNA: TGTGCCAGCAGCTTATCACCAAGAGCTGAAGCTTTCTTT
size: NA
D: NA
V: TRBV7-8
J: TRBJ1-1

CDR3: CAWSRNSGTDTQYF
DNA: TGTGCCTGGAGTCGCAATAGCGGCACAGATACGCAGTATTTT
size: NA
D: NA
V: TRBV30
J: TRBJ2-3

CDR3: CASSLELQGDYAEAFF
DNA: TGTGCCAGCAGCTTAGAACTGCAGGGGGATTATGCTGAAGCTTTCTTT
size: NA
D: TRBD1
V: TRBV11-1
J: TRBJ1-1

CDR3: CASSQEIRDRATYEQYF
DNA: TGTGCCAGCAGCCAAGAAATCCGGGACAGGGCTACCTACGAGCAGTACTTC
size: NA
D: TRBD1
V: TRBV3-1/TRBV3-2
J: TRBJ2-7

CDR3: CASSLPSGRGTETQYF
DNA: TGTGCCAGCAGCCTACCTAGCGGGAGAGGTACAGAGACCCAGTACTTC
size: NA
D: TRBD2
V: TRBV7-8
J: TRBJ2-5

CDR3: CASSTTGGYYGYTF
DNA: TGTGCCAGCAGCACCACAGGGGGCTACTATGGCTACACCTTC
size: NA
D: TRBD1
V: TRBV28
J: TRBJ1-2

CDR3: CAWSVQSGHAYEQYF
DNA: TGTGCCTGGAGTGTACAGTCCGGACATGCCTACGAGCAGTACTTC
size: once
D: NA
V: TRBV30
J: TRBJ2-7

CDR3: CASTELEGGTEAFF
DNA: TGTGCCAGCACTGAATTAGAGGGAGGCACTGAAGCTTTCTTT
size: NA
D: NA
V: TRBV2
J: TRBJ1-1

CDR3: CASSTDSYTEAFF
DNA: TGTGCCAGCAGTACGGACAGCTACACTGAAGCTTTCTTT
size: NA
D: NA
V: TRBV6-6
J: TRBJ1-1

CDR3: CASAAGSSSYEQYF
DNA: TGTGCCAGTGCAGCGGGTTCGAGCTCCTACGAGCAGTACTTC
size: NA
D: NA
V: TRBV19
J: TRBJ2-7

CDR3: CASSPRGGYTEAFF
DNA: TGTGCCAGCAGCCCACGGGGCGGATACACTGAAGCTTTCTTT
size: NA
D: NA
V: TRBV7-2
J: TRBJ1-1

CDR3: CASSQSRDRGKGDGQPQHF
DNA: TGCGCCAGCAGTCAATCGAGGGACAGGGGGAAAGGAGATGGTCAGCCCCAGCATTTT
size: NA
D: TRBD1
V: TRBV23-1
J: TRBJ1-5

CDR3: CASSLAAGSSGIYF
DNA: TGTGCCAGCAGCTTAGCAGCGGGATCTTCAGGCATATATTTT
size: NA
D: NA
V: TRBV7-3
J: TRBJ1-3

CDR3: CASSPGTGSPLSGANVLTF
DNA: TGTGCCAGCTCACCGGGGACAGGGTCACCCCTCTCTGGGGCCAACGTCCTGACTTTC
size: NA
D: TRBD1
V: TRBV18
J: TRBJ2-6

CDR3: CASSSPRGSGRAALSTDTQYF
DNA: TGTGCCAGCAGCTCCCCCCGTGGTAGCGGGAGGGCGGCCCTTAGCACAGATACGCAGTATTTT
size: NA
D: TRBD2
V: TRBV7-3
J: TRBJ2-3